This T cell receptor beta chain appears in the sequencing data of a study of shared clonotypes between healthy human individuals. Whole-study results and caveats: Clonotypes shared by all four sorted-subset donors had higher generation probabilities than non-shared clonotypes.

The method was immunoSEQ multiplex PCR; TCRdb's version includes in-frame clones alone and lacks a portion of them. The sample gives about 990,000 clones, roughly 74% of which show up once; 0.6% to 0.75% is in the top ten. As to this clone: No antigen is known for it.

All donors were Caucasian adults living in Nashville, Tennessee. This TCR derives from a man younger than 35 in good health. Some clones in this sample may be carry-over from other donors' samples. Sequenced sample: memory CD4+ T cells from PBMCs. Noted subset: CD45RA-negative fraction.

CDR3 in DNA: TGTGCCAGCAGCCCACGGGACAGGGTGGGCGGGGAGCTGTTTTTT. It encodes CASSPRDRVGGELFF. V and J are TRBV9 and TRBJ2-2; 9 bases agree with TRBD1. Germline trimming cut 4 bases from V and 7 bases from J; bases unmatched to any gene: 8. The CDR3 length is 15 residues. CDR1 and CDR2 (germline): SGDLS, YYNGEE.